This entry concerns a single T cell receptor beta chain. Its specificity is unknown. A roughly 200 ng quantity of DNA, tens of thousands of T cell genomes, went into the sorted-subset replicate PCRs. Original handling: Junction-only sequences without quality scores came from ImmunoSEQ, so filtering differed. Sequencing was performed with immunoSEQ multiplex PCR; in TCRdb, only in-frame clones are kept and a portion is missing. Clone size and V and J calls were adopted from that table, with D and trimming inferred from the DNA. This sample has 1 million to 1.2 million clones, with 60% to 80% found just once. Germline V gives CDR1 MNHNS, CDR2 SASEGT. Trimming removed 4 bases at V and 4 bases at J, with 8 bases between. CDR3 length: 13 residues. The source of the sample is a study of shared clonotypes between healthy human individuals. Overall study findings and caveats: Represented genetic and exposure-history diversity was restricted by having few donors.

This chain uses TRBV6-1 with TRBJ1-3; no firm D call. The sequenced material came from memory CD4+ T cells from PBMCs. As to subset: CD45RA-negative fraction. This sequence originates from a man younger than 35 in good health. Some clones in this sample may be carry-over from other donors' samples. Here the CDR3 reads CASSASVGNTIYF. In DNA, the CDR3 is TGTGCCAGCAGTGCCTCAGTGGGAAACACCATATATTTT.